Shown below are 14 T cell receptor beta chains from a single sample sequenced in a study of blood T cell repertoires in COVID-19. Libraries were prepared by immunoSEQ multiplex PCR; TCRdb keeps only in-frame clonotypes and omits some of them. The sample has 150,000 or so clones, more than 90% seen once; the top ten hold roughly a sixth. Sequenced sample: peripheral blood. The origin of the receptors is a man in his fifties or sixties with active or convalescent COVID-19.

The chain uses TRBV10-2 and TRBJ2-2; maybe TRBD1 (6 bases). V was cut by 0 bases and J by 7 bases, with 9 bases left in between. Germline values: CDR1 WSHSY, CDR2 SAAADI. The CDR3 has 14 residues. The CDR3 region has the DNA TGCGCCAGCAGTGAGTCGGGGGCAGTCGGGGAGCTGTTTTTT. Translation gives CASSESGAVGELFF.

This chain connects TRBV7-6 to TRBJ2-7, with TRBD2 identical over 12 bases. Germline V gene lookup returns CDR1 SGHVS and CDR2 FNYEAQ. The CDR3 loop spans 14 amino acids. V lost 3 bases, J lost 7 bases, and 4 bases stayed unmatched. The CDR3 reads CASSFGLAGSEQYF. The CDR3 coding sequence is TGTGCCAGCAGCTTCGGACTAGCGGGGAGTGAGCAGTACTTC.

The chain employs TRBV5-1 and TRBJ1-2, with D possibly TRBD1 on 6 matching bases. CDR1 is SGHRS, CDR2 YFSETQ, per germline. CDR3 size: 14 residues. V lost 5 bases and J 7 bases, leaving 18 bases between the germline ends. This chain's CDR3 is CASRRGDKEGGYTF. CDR3 DNA: TGCGCCAGCAGGAGAGGGGACAAAGAGGGTGGCTACACCTTC.

The chain links TRBV7-9 to TRBJ1-5, with TRBD1 identical over 11 bases. The ends lost 1 base at V and 2 bases at J; junction bases unmatched: 7. The CDR3 runs 18 residues. From germline, CDR1 is SEHNR and CDR2 FQNEAQ (reference sequence). CDR3 in amino acids: CASSLDPGQGAGNQPQHF. CDR3 DNA: TGTGCCAGCAGCTTAGATCCTGGACAGGGGGCTGGCAATCAGCCCCAGCATTTT.

The genes are TRBV2 and TRBJ2-7, with 7 nucleotides matching TRBD1. J gave up 5 bases and V 6 bases, and 4 bases lay outside the gene matches. The CDR3 totals 12 residues. In germline, CDR1 is SNHLY, CDR2 FYNNEI. The CDR3 spells CASSRDRDEQYF. The CDR3 DNA reads TGTGCCAGCAGCCGAGACAGGGACGAGCAGTACTTC.

The genes are TRBV2 and TRBJ2-3; D is possibly TRBD2 (5 bases). This CDR3 is 15 amino acids long. CDR1 and CDR2 (germline): SNHLY, FYNNEI. V gave up 4 bases and J gave up 6 bases, with 17 bases separating them. The CDR3 nucleotides are TGTGCCAGCAGTGTCGTTGGAGGACCTCTGGATACGCAGTATTTT. Amino acid sequence: CASSVVGGPLDTQYF.

The V and J genes are TRBV19 and TRBJ1-1; the match to TRBD1 covers 7 bases. V shed 2 bases, J shed 4 bases, and the junction held 4 bases outside the gene matches. Germline assignment: CDR1 LNHDA and CDR2 SQIVND (reference sequence). CDR3 length: 14 residues. The CDR3 is CASSIQGGTTEAFF. The CDR3 region has the DNA TGTGCCAGTAGTATACAGGGGGGCACCACTGAAGCTTTCTTT.

Here the CDR3 DNA reads TGTGCCAGCAGCTTAGGAGACAGAGAAGCTTTCTTT. As protein: CASSLGDREAFF. The V gene is TRBV7-9, the J gene TRBJ1-1, with D possibly TRBD1 on 5 matching bases. V was trimmed by 1 base and J by 8 bases, leaving 8 bases between them. The CDR3 has 12 residues. Germline V CDR1 and CDR2: SEHNR, FQNEAQ (reference sequence).

J is TRBJ2-1 and V is TRBV4-1; D is perhaps TRBD2 (6 bases). Germline assignment: CDR1 MGHRA and CDR2 YSYEKL. The CDR3 consists of 17 residues. Trimming took off 0 bases at V and 0 bases at J, with 12 bases between the two ends. The DNA for the CDR3 is TGCGCCAGCAGCCAAGATCGGGCTAGCGTCTCCTACAATGAGCAGTTCTTC. It yields the protein CASSQDRASVSYNEQFF.

The V call is TRBV28, the J call TRBJ1-2; 7 positions match TRBD1. The CDR3 runs 15 residues. CDR1 is MDHEN and CDR2 is SYDVKM in the germline V gene. After removal of 4 bases from V and 10 bases from J, the junction contained 15 bases not matched to a gene. Here the CDR3 DNA reads TGTGCCAGCAGTTCCCCAGGGGGAACAGGTTTCGCCTACACCTTC. Translating it yields CASSSPGGTGFAYTF.

The rearrangement uses TRBV11-2 and TRBJ2-1; D perhaps matches TRBD2 (6 bases). Germline V gives CDR1 SGHAT, CDR2 FQNNGV. The CDR3 runs to 15 residues. Trimming removed 6 bases at V and 4 bases at J, with 16 bases between. This CDR3 is CASRPSGGKYNEQFF. DNA for the CDR3: TGTGCCAGCAGACCTAGTGGCGGGAAGTACAATGAGCAGTTCTTC.

V gene TRBV27 combines with J gene TRBJ2-3; 12 bases fit TRBD2. Trimming cost V 1 base and J 2 bases; bases outside gene matches: 10. The CDR3 is 19 residues long. Germline CDR1 is MNHEY and CDR2 is SMNVEV (reference sequence). The CDR3 DNA reads TGTGCCAGCAGTTTATTAGGGCGCGGACTAGCGGGACTCACAGATACGCAGTATTTT. Its translation is CASSLLGRGLAGLTDTQYF.

Only a few counts were recorded for this clone. The chain recombines TRBV19 with TRBJ1-1; maybe TRBD1 (5 bases). The CDR3 covers 14 residues. Trimming cost V 6 bases and J 3 bases, with 14 bases left between them. In germline, CDR1 is LNHDA, CDR2 SQIVND (reference sequence). Written as DNA, the CDR3 is TGTGCCAGTAGCCCCAGGGTAGGCGACACTGAAGCTTTCTTT. Protein sequence: CASSPRVGDTEAFF.

The chain is built from TRBV4-1 and TRBJ1-2; possible D gene TRBD1, 6 bases. This CDR3 comprises 17 residues. Germline V lookup: CDR1 MGHRA, CDR2 YSYEKL. V lost 6 bases and J 4 bases, leaving 24 bases between the germline ends. CDR3 sequence reads: CASRQGQDGGVGYGYTF. The CDR3 DNA follows: TGCGCCAGCAGACAGGGTCAAGACGGGGGGGTCGGCTATGGCTACACCTTC.